Listed here are 14 T cell receptor beta chains from one sample, sequenced in a study of shared clonotypes between healthy human individuals. Data came from immunoSEQ multiplex PCR; TCRdb stores just in-frame clones and leaves some out. The data contain more than 550,000 clones, roughly 72% of them seen just once; the ten biggest clones take up over 1.5%. Sequencing input: memory CD4+ T cells sorted from blood. The subset is: CD45RA-negative fraction. These receptors were collected from a woman under 40 in good health.

This chain links TRBV18 with TRBJ2-1; TRBD1 agrees at 9 bases. Germline lookup yields CDR1 KGHSH and CDR2 LQKENI. V lost 4 bases to trimming and J lost 5 bases; unmatched junction nucleotides: 9. This CDR3 is built from 16 residues. The CDR3: CASSQTGTGSDNEQFF. The CDR3 DNA is TGTGCCAGCTCACAAACCGGGACAGGGTCCGACAATGAGCAGTTCTTC.

The chain joins TRBV4-1 to TRBJ2-5; D unclear. V was shortened by 5 bases and J by 5 bases, with 33 bases between the two germline ends. The CDR3 spans 20 residues. Germline V gene lookup returns CDR1 MGHRA and CDR2 YSYEKL. The CDR3 nucleotides are TGCGCCAGCAGCTCCCGAGATTTGGGCGGCCAAAAGACCCTGAGGGAGACCCAGTACTTC. Amino acid sequence: CASSSRDLGGQKTLRETQYF.

This clone was counted between two and nine times. The V call is TRBV12-5, the J call TRBJ1-1; D gene ambiguous. Trimming stripped 3 bases from V and 0 bases from J, with 5 bases between. CDR1 LGHNT and CDR2 FRNRAP come from the germline V gene. The CDR3 spans 13 residues. The CDR3, as DNA: TGTGCTAGTGGTTTAACGGTGAACACTGAAGCTTTCTTT. Amino acid sequence: CASGLTVNTEAFF.

The table lists this clone with a few counts. The sample carries other DNA sequences with the same CDR3. The rearrangement joins TRBV7-3 to TRBJ2-2, with a weak D call TRBD2 (5 bases). This CDR3 contains 14 residues. CDR1 and CDR2 (germline): SGHTA, FQGTGA. V lost 5 bases, J lost 1 base, and 8 bases lay in between. CDR3 sequence: CASSPGLNTGELFF. The DNA of the CDR3 is TGTGCCAGCAGCCCCGGACTGAACACCGGGGAGCTGTTTTTT.

In DNA form, the CDR3 reads TGCAGTGTTAAAGGGGGTAGACAGCAGTACTTC. It yields the protein CSVKGGRQQYF. The rearrangement joins TRBV20-1 to TRBJ2-7; possible D gene TRBD1, 6 bases. Trimming removed 7 bases from V and 8 bases from J, with 15 bases in between. The germline CDR1 and CDR2 sequences are DFQATT and SNEGSKA (reference sequence). The CDR3 has 11 residues.

The chain has TRBV30 and TRBJ1-4; D is uncertain. This CDR3 region has 12 residues. The V end was cut by 8 bases, the J end by 8 bases, with 15 bases between. Germline CDR1 and CDR2: GTSNPN and SVGIG (reference sequence). The CDR3 is CAQGKGGEKLFF. The CDR3 nucleotides read TGTGCCCAAGGAAAGGGCGGAGAAAAACTGTTTTTT.

The chain recombines TRBV28 with TRBJ1-3; D not resolved. The CDR3 loop spans 14 amino acids. Germline V CDR1 and CDR2: MDHEN, SYDVKM. Deletions cut 5 bases from V and 0 bases from J, with 8 bases between. In DNA form, the CDR3 reads TGTGCCAGCAGTCCCCAGGTCTCTGGAAACACCATATATTTT. Amino acids: CASSPQVSGNTIYF.

The V call is TRBV7-2, the J call TRBJ2-3; TRBD2 matches 7 bases. J gave up 6 bases and V 1 base, and 13 bases lay outside the gene matches. The CDR3 runs 17 residues. Germline assignment: CDR1 SGHTA and CDR2 FQGNSA. CDR3 region: CASSLGPGRRGGDTQYF. In DNA form, the CDR3 reads TGTGCCAGCAGCTTAGGTCCCGGGAGGAGGGGAGGGGATACGCAGTATTTT. The whole variable domain, remainder taken from reference TRBV7-2 and TRBJ2-3, is GAGVSQSPSNKVTEKGKDVELRCDPISGHTALYWYRQSLGQGLEFLIYFQGNSAPDKSGLPSDRFSAERTGGSVSTLTIQRTQQEDSAVYLCASSLGPGRRGGDTQYFGPGTRLTVL.

This clone has a single count. The CDR3, as DNA: TGTGCCAGCAGCCCTTACCGGACACCCCTAAGCGGGCCCCAGCATTTT. As protein: CASSPYRTPLSGPQHF. The chain is built from TRBV28 and TRBJ1-5, with D perhaps matching TRBD1 (5 bases). The CDR3 is made up of 16 amino acids. The V and J ends lost 6 bases and 9 bases respectively, with 24 bases between them. Per the germline V gene, CDR1 is MDHEN and CDR2 is SYDVKM.

This clone occurred a few times. This sequence joins TRBV11-2 and TRBJ2-7; D is perhaps TRBD1 (6 bases). V gave up 4 bases and J gave up 3 bases, with 22 bases separating them. The germline CDR1 and CDR2 sequences are SGHAT and FQNNGV. This CDR3 has 17 amino acids. CDR3 nucleotides: TGTGCCAGCAGCTCCTGGGGCAGGGGAGTACAGAGCTACGAGCAGTACTTC. Encoded protein: CASSSWGRGVQSYEQYF.

The chain couples TRBV28 to TRBJ1-1; the match to TRBD1 covers 7 bases. Germline assignment: CDR1 MDHEN and CDR2 SYDVKM. The CDR3 is 15 amino acids. V shed 5 bases and J 4 bases; nucleotides not matched to a gene: 10. The CDR3 region is CASSPRQGFVTEAFF. In DNA form, the CDR3 reads TGTGCCAGCAGTCCGCGACAGGGATTCGTCACTGAAGCTTTCTTT.

The rearrangement links TRBV4-1 to TRBJ1-1; D call uncertain. V was clipped by 0 bases and J by 2 bases, with 13 bases between them. The CDR3 totals 16 residues. Germline CDR1 and CDR2: MGHRA and YSYEKL. The CDR3 region has the DNA TGCGCCAGCAGCCAAGATCCAGTCACCGGCAACACTGAAGCTTTCTTT. Translated: CASSQDPVTGNTEAFF.

The table lists this clone with a few counts. The CDR3 DNA follows: TGTGCCAGCAGCGGACTAGCTGGTATCGGTGTTGAGACCCAGTACTTC. Residues: CASSGLAGIGVETQYF. The J gene is TRBJ2-5, the V gene TRBV2; 8 bases align to TRBD2. Trimming removed 6 bases from V and 5 bases from J; junction bases left unmatched: 14. The germline gives CDR1 SNHLY, CDR2 FYNNEI. This CDR3 region has 16 residues.

In DNA, the CDR3 is TGTGCCAGCAGGAGGAATACGGGGGATCAGCCCCAGCATTTT. This translates into CASRRNTGDQPQHF. This sequence joins TRBV2 and TRBJ1-5; a weak D match, TRBD1 (5 bases). V lost 6 bases and J lost 5, with 14 bases in between. This CDR3 is 14 amino acids long. Germline V CDR1 and CDR2: SNHLY, FYNNEI.